This T cell receptor beta chain was recovered during a study of blood T cell repertoires in COVID-19. Across the study: The samples span acute and convalescent COVID-19 from the United States, Italy and Spain. PBMCs, B-cell-depleted T cells, or T cells were the source of the cDNA or gDNA that made up the material.

Per the study methods: How many nucleated cells were present was estimated from reference gene primer amplification. The repertoire was sequenced with immunoSEQ multiplex PCR; TCRdb's copy has only in-frame clones and lacks some. That table is the source of V, J and clone size, and D and trimming were worked out from the DNA. The sample lists fewer than 130,000 clones; around 79% were seen once. Germline values: CDR1 MGHDK, CDR2 SYGVNS. The CDR3 is 17 residues long. V gave up 1 base and J gave up 2 bases, with 15 bases separating them. This TCR was sampled from a woman older than 75 with active or convalescent COVID-19. The V gene is TRBV25-1, the J gene TRBJ2-1, with a weak D call TRBD2 (6 bases). The material sequenced was peripheral blood. The CDR3 nucleotides are TGTGCCAGCAGTGAATGGGGAGCGGGTTTCCCCTACAATGAGCAGTTCTTC. Translating gives CASSEWGAGFPYNEQFF.